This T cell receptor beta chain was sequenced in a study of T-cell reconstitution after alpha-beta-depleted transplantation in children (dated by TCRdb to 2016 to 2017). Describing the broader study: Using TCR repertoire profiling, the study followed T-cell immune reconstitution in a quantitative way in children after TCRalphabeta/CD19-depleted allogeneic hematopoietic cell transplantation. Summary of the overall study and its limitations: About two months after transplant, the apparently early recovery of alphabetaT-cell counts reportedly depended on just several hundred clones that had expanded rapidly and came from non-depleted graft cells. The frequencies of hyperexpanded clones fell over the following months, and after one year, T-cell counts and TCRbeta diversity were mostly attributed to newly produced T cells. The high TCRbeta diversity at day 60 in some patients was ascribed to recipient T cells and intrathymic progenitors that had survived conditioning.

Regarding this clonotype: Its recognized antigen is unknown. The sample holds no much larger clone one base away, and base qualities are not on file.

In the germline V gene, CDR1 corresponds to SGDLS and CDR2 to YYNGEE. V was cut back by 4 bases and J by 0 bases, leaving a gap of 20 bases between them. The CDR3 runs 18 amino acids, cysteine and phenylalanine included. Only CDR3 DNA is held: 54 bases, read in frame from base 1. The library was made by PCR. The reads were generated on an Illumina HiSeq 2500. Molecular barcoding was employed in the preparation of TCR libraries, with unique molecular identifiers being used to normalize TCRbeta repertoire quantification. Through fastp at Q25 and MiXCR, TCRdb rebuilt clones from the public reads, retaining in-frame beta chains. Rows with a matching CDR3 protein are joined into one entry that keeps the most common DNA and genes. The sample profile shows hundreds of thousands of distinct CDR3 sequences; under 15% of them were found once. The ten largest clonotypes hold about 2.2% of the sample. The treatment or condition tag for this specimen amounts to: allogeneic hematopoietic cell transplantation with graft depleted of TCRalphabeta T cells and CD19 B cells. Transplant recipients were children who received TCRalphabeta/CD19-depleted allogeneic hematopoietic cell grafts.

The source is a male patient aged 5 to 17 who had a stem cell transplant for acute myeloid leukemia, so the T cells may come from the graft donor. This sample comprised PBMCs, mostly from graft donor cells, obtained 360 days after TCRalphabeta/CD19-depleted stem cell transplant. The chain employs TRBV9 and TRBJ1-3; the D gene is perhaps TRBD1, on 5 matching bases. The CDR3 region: CASSPRGIGAFSGNTIYF. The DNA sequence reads TGTGCCAGCAGCCCCCGGGGGATTGGGGCTTTCTCTGGAAACACCATATATTTT.